These T cell receptor beta chains were read from a single sample in a study of regulatory T cells in long-lasting Graves disease. TCRdb fed the multiplex PCR reads into MiXCR, producing one record per CDR3 protein. The table lists 500,000 or so distinct CDR3 sequences, about 15% of them singletons. In addition, the sample was reused for a study of T cells in Graves' hyperthyroidism and ophthalmopathy.

Here the sequenced sample was peripheral blood mononuclear cells (PBMCs), taken at new diagnosis, from a patient treated with antithyroid drugs. Receptors originate from a woman aged 50 to 60 with Graves disease. CDR3s leave out the opening cysteine and the closing phenylalanine or tryptophan. Each record gives: J gene, V gene, CDR3 length, CDR3 protein.

TRBJ2-1	TRBV27	15	ASSRASLAGGYNEQF
TRBJ2-2	TRBV14	10	ASSPSAQQLF
TRBJ1-4	TRBV11-2	14	ASSYGQGVGYEKLF
TRBJ1-1	TRBV30	13	AWSTGTGWFTEAF
TRBJ2-7	TRBV28	14	ASSLIGQGRNYEQY
TRBJ2-7	TRBV7-9	11	ASSLARGYEQY
TRBJ1-6	TRBV28	14	ASSLGPGQRNSPLH
TRBJ2-2	TRBV7-8	12	ASSWYFNTGELF
TRBJ1-2	TRBV18	12	ASSPDRGVYGYT
TRBJ2-5	TRBV3-1	13	ASSQVGLAGETQY
TRBJ2-1	TRBV30	12	AWSVQGGYNEQF
TRBJ2-7	TRBV30	12	AWSVGGNLYEQY
TRBJ2-1	TRBV27	17	ASSVTASGRKVGYNEQF
TRBJ1-2	TRBV28	14	ASSVRQPKANYGHT
TRBJ1-1	TRBV29-1	13	SVYYAEAGNTEAF
TRBJ2-3	TRBV27	13	ASSSLGGWGDTQY
TRBJ1-2	TRBV10-1	11	ASSEGANYGYT
TRBJ2-5	TRBV12-3/TRBV12-4	10	ASSRDGETQY
TRBJ2-1	TRBV5-5	13	ASSLGPPNYNEQF
TRBJ1-2	TRBV12-3/TRBV12-4	12	ASTSRGQGVGYT
TRBJ2-7	TRBV2	11	ASSEVGDYEQY
TRBJ2-7	TRBV6-5	10	ASSSREDEQY
TRBJ1-6	TRBV27	12	ASSFLLGNSPLH
TRBJ1-2	TRBV4-1	15	ASSQKRPGKDGYGYT
TRBJ2-7	TRBV12-3/TRBV12-4	14	ASSRSRDRGFNEQY
TRBJ2-1	TRBV20-1	12	SASPGHHYNEQF
TRBJ1-1	TRBV5-6	14	ASSPEGGRANTEAF
TRBJ2-1	TRBV11-2	14	ASSLGRLSSYNEQF
TRBJ1-1	TRBV13	12	ASSRGRGNTEAF
TRBJ2-5	TRBV3-1	13	ASSQVGQGQETQY
TRBJ2-7	TRBV7-2	11	ASSRGDSYEQY
TRBJ2-2	TRBV2	14	ASTRTSGINTGELF